These 4 T cell receptor beta chains originate from one sample sequenced in a study of T cell changes during pregnancy in multiple sclerosis. The data were produced by immunoSEQ multiplex PCR, yet TCRdb's version contains in-frame clones alone and is incomplete. The sample records around 30,000 clones, approximately 94% being singletons. The sequencing used CD8+ T cells from peripheral blood mononuclear cells, collected before pregnancy. These receptor sequences come from a female donor with multiple sclerosis, enrolled in a pregnancy study.

The chain uses TRBV28 and TRBJ1-5; tentative D call: TRBD1 (5 bases). The CDR3 extends over 15 amino acids. Between the trimmed V and J ends, which lost 1 base and 6 bases, there was a span of 13 bases. Germline V gives CDR1 MDHEN, CDR2 SYDVKM. The CDR3 nucleotides read TGTGCCAGCAGTTTATCCCGAACAGGAACTCAGCCCCAGCATTTT. Translating gives CASSLSRTGTQPQHF.

The chain recombines TRBV2 with TRBJ2-1, with TRBD2 identical over 9 bases. The junction had 15 bases not matched to a gene; V was cut back by 0 bases and J by 6 bases. This CDR3 spans 19 amino acids. CDR1 and CDR2 (germline): SNHLY, FYNNEI. The chain's CDR3 is CASSEAVQAAGGLGNEQFF. CDR3 nucleotides: TGTGCCAGCAGTGAAGCGGTGCAAGCGGCGGGGGGGCTAGGCAATGAGCAGTTCTTC. The full variable domain, completed using reference TRBV2 and TRBJ2-1, is EPEVTQTPSHQVTQMGQEVILRCVPISNHLYFYWYRQILGQKVEFLVSFYNNEISEKSEIFDDQFSVERPDGSNFTLKIRSTKLEDSAMYFCASSEAVQAAGGLGNEQFFGPGTRLTVL.

The CDR3: CASSYWGGDNEQFF. The CDR3 nucleotides read TGTGCCAGTAGTTACTGGGGGGGGGACAATGAGCAGTTCTTC. The chain combines TRBV19 with TRBJ2-1, with 7 bases identical to TRBD2. The germline CDR1 and CDR2 sequences are LNHDA and SQIVND (reference sequence). V lost 5 bases, J lost 5 bases, and 6 bases stayed unmatched. CDR3 length: 14 residues.

Comments on this clone: The germline gene is not matched at one end of the junction; a read error may be the cause. The chain is built from TRBV2 and TRBJ2-3, with 11 positions matching TRBD2. This CDR3 is built from 15 residues. Per germline, CDR1 SNHLY and CDR2 FYNNEI. The CDR3 DNA reads as TGTGCCAGCAGGGGACTAGCGGCTTTCACAGGTACGCAGTATTTT. This gives the protein CASRGLAAFTGTQYF.